This entry lists 19 T cell receptor beta chains sequenced from one sample in a study of blood T cell repertoires in COVID-19. Some clones are missing from TCRdb's copy, which holds only in-frame ones; the method was immunoSEQ multiplex PCR. The data contain 150,000 to 200,000 clones, about 88% of them singletons. The sequenced sample consisted of peripheral blood. The receptors stem from a man in his sixties with COVID-19, enrolled during active disease.

The gene calls are TRBV19 and TRBJ2-7; maybe TRBD1 (7 bases). Trimming shortened V by 8 bases and J by 3 bases, and 17 bases separated the two germline ends. The germline V gene encodes CDR1 LNHDA and CDR2 SQIVND (reference sequence). CDR3 length equals 14 residues. CDR3 nucleotides: TGTGCCAGTTCCCGGACAGGAGGGCTCTACGAGCAGTACTTC. This codes for CASSRTGGLYEQYF.

The chain uses TRBV19 and TRBJ2-7; D is possibly TRBD2 (7 bases). The CDR3 covers 14 residues. V was pared by 4 bases and J by 2 bases, with 12 bases between. Per germline, CDR1 LNHDA and CDR2 SQIVND (reference sequence). The CDR3 bases are TGTGCCAGTAGTAGTGGCGGGGGCACCTACGAGCAGTACTTC. Protein product: CASSSGGGTYEQYF.

The chain couples TRBV11-2 to TRBJ1-5; 7 positions match TRBD1. The germline V gene has CDR1 SGHAT and CDR2 FQNNGV. The ends lost 5 bases at V and 2 bases at J; junction bases unmatched: 3. CDR3 length equals 14 residues. The CDR3 region is CASSTGDGNQPQHF. The CDR3 coding sequence is TGTGCCAGCAGCACAGGGGACGGCAATCAGCCCCAGCATTTT.

The chain carries TRBV24-1 and TRBJ1-2; 7 positions match TRBD1. After removal of 2 bases from V and 4 bases from J, the junction contained 9 bases not matched to a gene. The CDR3 is 16 amino acids. Germline V lookup: CDR1 KGHDR, CDR2 SFDVKD. CDR3 in DNA: TGTGCCACCAGTGATTCCTCGACAGGGCATAGCTATGGCTACACCTTC. It yields the protein CATSDSSTGHSYGYTF.

The chain joins TRBV24-1 to TRBJ2-1, with 9 bases matching TRBD1. Unmatched junction bases numbered 12, after V lost 5 bases and J lost 5 bases. Per germline, CDR1 KGHDR and CDR2 SFDVKD. The CDR3 spans 17 residues. The chain's CDR3 is CATSGPRQGEVNNEQFF. DNA for the CDR3: TGTGCCACCAGTGGACCAAGACAGGGGGAGGTTAACAATGAGCAGTTCTTC.

The rearrangement links TRBV18 to TRBJ1-5, with a tentative D call TRBD1 (5 bases). Trimming removed 1 base from V and 7 bases from J, with 14 bases in between. Looked up from germline, CDR1 is KGHSH and CDR2 is LQKENI. CDR3 length equals 15 residues. The CDR3 DNA is TGTGCCAGCTCACCACGGATCGGGGGTGGACAGCCCCAGCATTTT. The encoded protein is CASSPRIGGGQPQHF.

Only a few counts were recorded for this clone. The V call is TRBV10-3, the J call TRBJ2-7; 8 bases are shared with TRBD1. The germline V gene encodes CDR1 ENHRY and CDR2 SYGVKD. The CDR3 has 16 residues. Trimming removed 7 bases from V and 2 bases from J; junction bases left unmatched: 13. CDR3 bases: TGTGCCATCATCATCCAGACAGGGGCAACCACCTACGAGCAGTACTTC. Amino acids: CAIIIQTGATTYEQYF.

The chain recombines TRBV3-1 (or the pseudogene TRBV3-2) with TRBJ2-7; 7 bases line up with TRBD1. V lost 4 bases and J lost 3; bases outside the gene matches: 6. The CDR3 contains 14 residues. Germline values: CDR1 LGHDT, CDR2 YNNKEL (reference sequence). CDR3 sequence reads: CASSPRDSLYEQYF. DNA of the CDR3: TGTGCCAGCAGCCCCCGGGACAGTCTCTACGAGCAGTACTTC.

V is TRBV19 and J is TRBJ2-7, with D tentatively TRBD2 (6 bases). V shed 7 bases and J shed 5 bases, with 15 bases lying between them. The CDR3 spans 13 residues. CDR1 and CDR2 from the germline V gene are LNHDA and SQIVND (reference sequence). The CDR3 DNA sequence: TGTGCCAGTACGCGGGGACCGCCGAACGAGCAGTACTTC. This encodes CASTRGPPNEQYF.

The rearrangement links TRBV4-2 to TRBJ1-6; D gene unclear. Trimming cost V 1 base and J 0 bases, with 19 bases left between them. CDR3 size: 20 residues. Germline CDR1 and CDR2: LGHNA and YNFKEQ. The CDR3 is CASSQASGITKSSYNSPLHF. The CDR3 DNA follows: TGTGCCAGCAGCCAAGCCTCGGGGATCACCAAGAGCTCCTATAATTCACCCCTCCACTTT.

This clone occurred a few times. The CDR3 sequence: CASSIDSGWAEAFF. The CDR3 region has the DNA TGTGCCAGCAGTATCGACAGTGGATGGGCTGAAGCTTTCTTT. This sequence joins TRBV6-5 and TRBJ1-1; possible D gene TRBD1, 5 bases. Germline V gene data show CDR1 as MNHEY and CDR2 as SVGAGI. The V end lost 5 bases, the J end lost 6 bases, and 16 bases lay between the germline ends. The CDR3 sequence is 14 residues long.

V usage is TRBV5-5 and J usage is TRBJ1-3, with a possible D match to TRBD1 (6 bases). With 0 bases removed from V and 8 bases from J, the gap between germline ends came to 12 bases. This CDR3 has 14 residues. CDR1 and CDR2 (germline): SGHKS, YYEKEE (reference sequence). CDR3 coding DNA: TGTGCCAGCAGCTTGGATGGGGGGGCTGACACCATATATTTT. Amino acid sequence: CASSLDGGADTIYF.

The chain carries TRBV7-2 and TRBJ2-2; 7 nucleotides match TRBD1. Germline V gene sequence: CDR1 SGHTA, CDR2 FQGNSA. This CDR3 contains 14 residues. V shed 7 bases and J 6 bases; nucleotides not matched to a gene: 8. The CDR3 protein is CASTFRTGAGELFF. The CDR3 nucleotides are TGTGCCAGCACCTTCCGAACAGGGGCCGGGGAGCTGTTTTTT.

The chain combines TRBV2 with TRBJ2-5; D is perhaps TRBD1 (5 bases). Per the germline V gene, CDR1 is SNHLY and CDR2 is FYNNEI. The CDR3 is made up of 13 amino acids. Trimming stripped 7 bases from V and 4 bases from J, with 13 bases between. The CDR3 DNA is TGTGCCAGCAAGGGGTTCCGGTCAGAGACCCAGTACTTC. Amino acids: CASKGFRSETQYF.

This sequence joins TRBV7-8 and TRBJ1-6; 8 nucleotides align to TRBD1. CDR3 length: 15 amino acids. V was clipped by 6 bases and J by 5 bases; unmatched bases: 6. Germline-derived CDR1 and CDR2 are SGHVS and FQNEAQ. The chain's CDR3 is CASSSTTGDNSPLHF. The CDR3 nucleotides read TGTGCCAGCAGTTCTACGACAGGGGATAATTCACCCCTCCACTTT.

The chain combines TRBV24-1 with TRBJ2-5; 9 nucleotides match TRBD2. The germline gives CDR1 KGHDR, CDR2 SFDVKD. The CDR3 is 21 amino acids. V was clipped by 4 bases and J by 2 bases; unmatched bases: 22. The CDR3 nucleotides are TGTGCCACCAGTGACCCCCTCCGAGTCACCGGGACTAGCCACATACAAGAGACCCAGTACTTC. It encodes CATSDPLRVTGTSHIQETQYF.

The rearrangement uses TRBV30 and TRBJ1-1; D unresolved. CDR3 length: 16 residues. Deletions cut 3 bases from V and 3 bases from J, with 20 bases between. CDR1 is GTSNPN, CDR2 SVGIG, per germline (reference sequence). The CDR3 bases are TGTGCCTGGAGGCCCCTTCCCTCTGCGGGGTACACTGAAGCTTTCTTT. It translates to CAWRPLPSAGYTEAFF.

This clone was picked up a small number of times. V is TRBV5-4 and J is TRBJ2-7, with 8 bases lining up with TRBD1. In germline, CDR1 is SGHNT, CDR2 YYREEE (reference sequence). V lost 3 bases to trimming and J lost 6 bases; unmatched junction nucleotides: 14. The CDR3 loop spans 16 amino acids. CDR3 bases: TGTGCCAGCAGCTCGCCAGGGGGCGCGAAACTAGGCGAGCAGTACTTC. Translation gives CASSSPGGAKLGEQYF.

The CDR3 region has the DNA TGTGCCAGCAGCTCCCTAACGGGGATAGAACAGTTCTTC. This gives the protein CASSSLTGIEQFF. The chain links TRBV11-3 to TRBJ2-1, with D perhaps matching TRBD2 (5 bases). Trimming cost V 4 bases and J 13 bases, with 17 bases left between them. The CDR3 length is 13 residues. Germline CDR1 and CDR2: SGHNT and YENEEA.